The entry that follows covers one T cell receptor beta chain sequence. This record comes from a study of OX40 agonist ivuxolimab in advanced cancers. Unmatched junction bases numbered 1, after V lost 4 bases and J lost 3 bases. CDR1 and CDR2 (germline): MNHEY, SMNVEV (reference sequence). CDR3 length: 13 amino acids. Libraries were prepared by immunoSEQ multiplex PCR; TCRdb keeps only in-frame clonotypes and omits some of them. The sample contains 20,000 to 25,000 clones, around 85% of which appear only once. The chain employs TRBV27 and TRBJ1-1; 8 nucleotides agree with TRBD1. The source of this sequence is an adult with an advanced solid tumor such as melanoma, head and neck, liver or kidney cancer. The source was CD4+ or CD8+ T cells sorted from blood, collected in a trial of the OX40 agonist ivuxolimab. The CDR3: CASSYRGDTEAFF. As DNA, the CDR3 is TGTGCCAGCAGTTACAGGGGGGACACTGAAGCTTTCTTT.